Ten or more counts support the clone carrying this T cell receptor beta chain. Its antigen remains unknown. This sample stems from a study of T-cell memory formation after mild COVID-19. The study's findings and limits: Clones that contracted from day 15 to 85 were balanced CD4/CD8, while later expanders leaned CD4+.

MiXCR was run by TCRdb on the 5' RACE reads, yielding one entry per CDR3 protein. Here the sample spans about 210,000 distinct CDR3 sequences, 8% to 11% being singletons. This CDR3 contains 13 residues. Germline lookup yields CDR1 SGHTA and CDR2 FQGNSA. V lost 3 bases to trimming and J lost 5 bases, with 10 bases between them. Sequences were obtained from PBMCs or a T cell subset sorted from them (not recorded which). This TCR derives from a man younger than 30 who had mild COVID-19 (a few samples of this study predate the infection). Cell type and time point are not known. V is TRBV7-2 and J is TRBJ1-1; D call uncertain. CDR3 DNA: TGTGCCAGCAGCTTTTACGGAGGTACTGAAGCTTTCTTT. Encoded protein: CASSFYGGTEAFF.